The T cell receptor (beta chain) described here comes from a study of early T cells in non-severe SARS-CoV-2 infection. Overall study: The authors sequenced bulk RNA from unsorted whole blood, leaving chains unpaired.

The CDR3 extends over 13 amino acids. Trimming removed 8 bases at V and 0 bases at J, with 11 bases between. In germline, CDR1 is MNHEY, CDR2 SVGEGT. TCRdb redid the calling of the 5' RACE reads with MiXCR, one entry per CDR3 protein. The data contain over 75,000 distinct CDR3 sequences, around 13% of them singletons. Only a few counts were recorded for this clonotype. This sequence originates from an adult who was a healthcare worker with PCR-confirmed SARS-CoV-2 infection or an uninfected control (not recorded which). Material for sequencing was whole blood. The V call is TRBV6-2 or TRBV6-3, the J call TRBJ2-7, with D perhaps assigned TRBD1 or TRBD2 (5 bases each). CDR3 protein: CASAGDGSYEQYF. The CDR3 bases are TGTGCCAGCGCCGGGGACGGCTCCTACGAGCAGTACTTC.